Sequencing of this TCR beta chain was carried out in a study of cytomegalovirus exposure and HLA in healthy donors. Vbeta (60) and Jbeta (13) primers were used in the PCR. TCRdb's table, derived via immunoSEQ multiplex PCR, lists solely in-frame clones and lacks some. Of more than 90,000 clones listed, around 81% are singletons. This clone has only a few counts. V lost 2 bases and J lost 0, with 5 bases in between. Germline V gene lookup returns CDR1 SGHDT and CDR2 YYEEEE. The CDR3 sequence is 13 residues long. Sequenced: PBMCs. This TCR derives from a woman in her seventies in good health and CMV-seropositive. V usage is TRBV5-6 and J usage is TRBJ1-1; D is ambiguous. The CDR3 spells CASSFQMNTEAFF. The CDR3 DNA reads as TGTGCCAGCAGCTTTCAGATGAACACTGAAGCTTTCTTT.